This T cell receptor beta chain was documented in a study of cytomegalovirus exposure and HLA in healthy donors. General study findings and limits: Some V segments (TRBV6-2 and TRBV6-3 among them) were excluded as indistinguishable.

On this clone: Its antigen is undetermined.

Primers: 60 Vbeta forward and 13 Jbeta reverse. TCRdb's table, derived via immunoSEQ multiplex PCR, lists solely in-frame clones and lacks some. The sample shows some 170,000 clones, roughly 76% of them seen only once. Germline V gives CDR1 KGHSH, CDR2 LQKENI. Trimming took off 8 bases at V and 5 bases at J, with 9 bases between the two ends. The CDR3 has 12 amino acids. The sequencing sample was made of PBMCs. V and J are TRBV18 and TRBJ2-2; tentative D call: TRBD1 (6 bases). The receptor was derived from a woman younger than 30 in good health and CMV-seropositive. The CDR3 DNA reads TGTGCCAGCAGCACAGGGACCGGGGAGCTGTTTTTT. Its translation is CASSTGTGELFF.